One and the same sample provided the 5 T cell receptor beta chains below, sequenced in a study of blood T cell repertoires in COVID-19. Clones were read by immunoSEQ multiplex PCR, and TCRdb kept only the in-frame ones, dropping some. The sample consists of 150,000 to 200,000 clones, over 75% of them appearing once. The source material was peripheral blood. All receptors derive from a man aged 45-65 years who had recovered from COVID-19.

The J gene is TRBJ2-7, the V gene TRBV19; 7 nucleotides line up with TRBD1. The CDR3 extends over 14 amino acids. Losses at the gene ends were 6 bases for V and 2 bases for J; bases not matched to a gene: 7. Germline V gives CDR1 LNHDA, CDR2 SQIVND (reference sequence). This chain's CDR3 is CASSEQGSAYEQYF. Here the CDR3 DNA reads TGTGCCAGTAGCGAACAGGGGTCCGCCTACGAGCAGTACTTC. Full variable domain (remainder filled in from reference TRBV19 and TRBJ2-7): DGGITQSPKYLFRKEGQNVTLSCEQNLNHDAMYWYRQDPGQGLRLIYYSQIVNDFQKGDIAEGYSVSREKKESFPLTVTSAQKNPTAFYLCASSEQGSAYEQYFGPGTRLTVT.

The V gene is TRBV19, the J gene TRBJ1-2; TRBD1 is a possible D gene (5 bases). Per the germline V gene, CDR1 is LNHDA and CDR2 is SQIVND (reference sequence). The CDR3 loop spans 13 amino acids. V lost 4 bases, J lost 0 bases, and 6 bases lay in between. The DNA for the CDR3 is TGTGCCAGTAGTACGGACACTAACTATGGCTACACCTTC. It codes for CASSTDTNYGYTF. Drawing the rest from reference TRBV19 and TRBJ1-2, the complete variable domain is DGGITQSPKYLFRKEGQNVTLSCEQNLNHDAMYWYRQDPGQGLRLIYYSQIVNDFQKGDIAEGYSVSREKKESFPLTVTSAQKNPTAFYLCASSTDTNYGYTFGSGTRLTVV.

In nucleotides, the CDR3 is TGTGCCAGTCAATCGGAGCGTATGAACACTGAAGCTTTCTTT. Translating gives CASQSERMNTEAFF. The chain couples TRBV5-4 to TRBJ1-1; D is undetermined. The V end was cut by 8 bases, the J end by 0 bases, with 14 bases between. Germline loops: CDR1 SGHNT, CDR2 YYREEE (reference sequence). There are 14 residues in the CDR3.

This clone was detected only once. J is TRBJ1-6 and V is TRBV3-1 (or the pseudogene TRBV3-2), with 7 bases fitting TRBD1. The junction had 3 bases not matched to a gene; V was cut back by 1 base and J by 9 bases. There are 14 residues in the CDR3. Germline loops: CDR1 LGHDT, CDR2 YNNKEL (reference sequence). The CDR3 nucleotides read TGTGCCAGCAGCCAAGGACAGGGTGTTTCACCCCTCCACTTT. Translation gives CASSQGQGVSPLHF.

The rearrangement links TRBV4-3 to TRBJ2-5, with 12 bases lining up with TRBD2. The CDR3 is made up of 16 amino acids. Germline CDR1 reads LGHNA; CDR2 reads YSLEER. Trimming removed 4 bases from V and 4 bases from J; junction bases left unmatched: 7. The CDR3 bases are TGCGCCAGCAGCCCCCTAGCGGGAGGGCCGGGAGAGACCCAGTACTTC. Its protein product is CASSPLAGGPGETQYF.